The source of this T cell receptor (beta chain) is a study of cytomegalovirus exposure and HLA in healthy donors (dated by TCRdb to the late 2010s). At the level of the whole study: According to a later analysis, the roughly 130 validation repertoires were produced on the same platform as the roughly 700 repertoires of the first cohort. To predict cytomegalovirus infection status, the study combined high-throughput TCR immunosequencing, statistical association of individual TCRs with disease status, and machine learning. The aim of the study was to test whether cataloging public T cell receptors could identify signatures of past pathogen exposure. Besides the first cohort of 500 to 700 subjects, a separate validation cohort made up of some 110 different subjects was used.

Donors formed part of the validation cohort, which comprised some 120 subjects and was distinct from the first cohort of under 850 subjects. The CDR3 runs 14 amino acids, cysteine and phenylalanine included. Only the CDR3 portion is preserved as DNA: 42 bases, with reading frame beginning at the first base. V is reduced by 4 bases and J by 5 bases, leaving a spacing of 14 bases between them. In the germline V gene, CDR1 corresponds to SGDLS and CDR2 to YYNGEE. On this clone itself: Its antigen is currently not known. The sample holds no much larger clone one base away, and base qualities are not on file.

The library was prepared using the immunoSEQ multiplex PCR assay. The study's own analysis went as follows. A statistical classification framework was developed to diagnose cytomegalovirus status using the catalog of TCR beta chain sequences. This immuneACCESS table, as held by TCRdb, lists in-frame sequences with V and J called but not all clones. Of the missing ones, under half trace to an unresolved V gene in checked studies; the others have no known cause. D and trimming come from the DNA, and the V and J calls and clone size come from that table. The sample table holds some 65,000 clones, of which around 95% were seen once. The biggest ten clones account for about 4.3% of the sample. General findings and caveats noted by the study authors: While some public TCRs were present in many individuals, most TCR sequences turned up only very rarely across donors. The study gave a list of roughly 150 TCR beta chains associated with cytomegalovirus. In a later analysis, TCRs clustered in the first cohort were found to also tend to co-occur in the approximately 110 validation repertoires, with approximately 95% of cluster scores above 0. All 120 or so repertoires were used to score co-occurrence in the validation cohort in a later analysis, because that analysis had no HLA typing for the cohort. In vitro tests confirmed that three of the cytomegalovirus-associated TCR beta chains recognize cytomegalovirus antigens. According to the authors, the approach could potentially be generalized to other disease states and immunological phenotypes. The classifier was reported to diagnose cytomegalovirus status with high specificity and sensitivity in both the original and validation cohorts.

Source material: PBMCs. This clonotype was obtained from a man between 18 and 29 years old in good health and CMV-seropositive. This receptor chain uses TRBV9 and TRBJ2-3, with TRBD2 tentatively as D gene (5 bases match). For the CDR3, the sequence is CASSSSPGIDTQYF. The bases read TGTGCCAGCAGCTCCTCCCCCGGGATAGATACGCAGTATTTT.